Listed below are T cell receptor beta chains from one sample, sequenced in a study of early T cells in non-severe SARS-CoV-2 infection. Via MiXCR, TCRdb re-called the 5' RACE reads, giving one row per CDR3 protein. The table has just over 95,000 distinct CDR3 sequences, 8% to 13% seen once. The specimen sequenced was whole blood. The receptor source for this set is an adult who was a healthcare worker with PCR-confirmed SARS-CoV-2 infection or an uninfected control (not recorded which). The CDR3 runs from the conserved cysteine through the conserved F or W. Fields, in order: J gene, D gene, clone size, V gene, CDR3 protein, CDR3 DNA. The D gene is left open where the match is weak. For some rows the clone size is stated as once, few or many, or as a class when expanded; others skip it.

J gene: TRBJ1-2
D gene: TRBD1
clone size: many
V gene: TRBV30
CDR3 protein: CAWSSGQGNYGYTF
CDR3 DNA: TGTGCCTGGAGTTCGGGACAGGGAAACTATGGCTACACCTTC

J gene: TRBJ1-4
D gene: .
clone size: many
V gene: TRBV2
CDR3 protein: CASSEQINEKLFF
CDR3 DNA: TGTGCCAGCAGTGAACAGATTAATGAAAAACTGTTTTTT

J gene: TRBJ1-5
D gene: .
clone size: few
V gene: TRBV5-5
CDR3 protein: CASSPNPGQSNQPQHF
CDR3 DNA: TGTGCCAGCAGCCCGAACCCGGGACAAAGCAATCAGCCCCAGCATTTT

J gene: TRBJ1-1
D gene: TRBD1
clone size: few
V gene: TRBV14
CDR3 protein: CASSLDRAESQNTEAFF
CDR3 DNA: TGTGCCAGCAGCCTGGACAGGGCCGAGTCACAAAACACTGAAGCTTTCTTT

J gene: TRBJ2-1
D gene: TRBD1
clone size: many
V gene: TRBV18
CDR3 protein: CASSPPWARDRAPNEQFF
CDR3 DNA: TGTGCCAGCTCACCACCGTGGGCGAGGGACAGGGCGCCCAATGAGCAGTTCTTC

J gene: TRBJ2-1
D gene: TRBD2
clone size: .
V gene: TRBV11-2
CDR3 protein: CASSQTSGIDEQFF
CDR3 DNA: TGTGCCAGCAGCCAGACTAGCGGGATAGATGAGCAGTTCTTC

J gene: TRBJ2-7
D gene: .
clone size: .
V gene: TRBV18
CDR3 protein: CASSPSPGVVDEQYF
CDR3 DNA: TGTGCCAGCTCACCAAGCCCGGGAGTCGTTGACGAGCAGTACTTC

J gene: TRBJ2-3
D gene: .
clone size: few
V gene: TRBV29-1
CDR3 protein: CSVISRVGDTQYF
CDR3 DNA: TGCAGCGTTATATCCAGGGTTGGAGATACGCAGTATTTT

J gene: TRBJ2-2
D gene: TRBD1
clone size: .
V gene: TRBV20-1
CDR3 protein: CSAQNRQGMVTGELFF
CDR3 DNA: TGCAGTGCCCAAAACCGACAGGGCATGGTGACCGGGGAGCTGTTTTTT

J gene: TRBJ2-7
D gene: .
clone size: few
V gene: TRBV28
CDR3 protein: CASARTAPPEQYF
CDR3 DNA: TGTGCTTCGGCGCGAACTGCGCCCCCCGAGCAGTACTTC

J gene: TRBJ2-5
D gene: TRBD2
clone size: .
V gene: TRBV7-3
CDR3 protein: CASSLSGGQETQYF
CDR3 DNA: TGTGCCAGCTCACTAAGCGGGGGCCAAGAGACCCAGTACTTC

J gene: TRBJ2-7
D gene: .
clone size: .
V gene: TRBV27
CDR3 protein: CASSPRQGGNEQYF
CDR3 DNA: TGTGCCAGCAGTCCAAGACAGGGAGGAAACGAGCAGTACTTC

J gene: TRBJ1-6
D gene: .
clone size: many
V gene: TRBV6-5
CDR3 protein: CASTYSRGPNQSSYNSPLHF
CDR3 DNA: TGTGCCAGCACCTACAGCAGGGGTCCCAATCAGAGCTCCTATAATTCACCCCTCCACTTT

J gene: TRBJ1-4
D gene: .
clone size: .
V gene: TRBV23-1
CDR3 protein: CASSQSITPMVEKLFF
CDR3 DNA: TGCGCCAGCAGTCAGTCCATAACACCTATGGTGGAAAAACTGTTTTTT

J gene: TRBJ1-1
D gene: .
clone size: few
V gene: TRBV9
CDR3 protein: CASSVEGGTEAFF
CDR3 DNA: TGTGCCAGCAGCGTAGAGGGGGGCACTGAAGCTTTCTTT

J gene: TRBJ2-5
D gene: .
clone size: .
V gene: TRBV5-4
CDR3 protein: CASSLDLRSPLQETQYF
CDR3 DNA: TGTGCCAGCAGCTTGGATCTGCGGAGCCCCCTCCAAGAGACCCAGTACTTC